The rows below give T cell receptor beta chains drawn from one sample of a study of CD8+ T cells in alopecia areata. This table comes from immunoSEQ multiplex PCR, and its TCRdb copy is limited to in-frame clones, with some not included. The sample includes roughly 120,000 clones, about 54% of them seen just once. This sample comprised CD8+ T cells sorted from blood, obtained at week 4, from a patient treated with tofacitinib. These receptors originate from a human donor with alopecia areata. Both conserved end residues are part of each CDR3. D genes are given only for firm matches.

v_call cdr3_length d_call cdr3_aa
TRBV11-2 15 NA CASSLGQGTDNEQFF
TRBV28 11 NA CAAGGNTEAFF
TRBV19 12 NA CASSPQNTEAFF
TRBV7-6 12 NA CASSLGPGEQFF
TRBV30 13 NA CAWSVGAWGEAFF
TRBV29-1 12 TRBD2 CSVRAGLYEQYF
TRBV27 16 TRBD2 CASSSHAGGSTDTQYF
TRBV9 14 NA CASSAGTETYEQYF
TRBV15 17 NA CATSRGPSTAGRPEAFF
TRBV12-5 11 NA CASAGNNEQFF
TRBV2 12 NA CASVVGANVLTF
TRBV7-2 13 NA CASSLEGTDTQYF
TRBV28 13 TRBD1 CASSSGTGGEQYF
TRBV29-1 14 NA CSVVTGVDGNTIYF
TRBV29-1 13 TRBD1 CSARTGSYNEQFF
TRBV13 17 NA CASSPGEATGRIETQYF
TRBV29-1 15 NA CSVEDSSSYTYEQYF
TRBV30 15 NA CALSSGAHSNQPQHF
TRBV30 16 NA CAWSLGAGTDNYGYTF
TRBV7-2 12 NA CASSPEDTEAFF
TRBV30 12 NA CAWLIDTGELFF
TRBV27 19 TRBD1 CASSLEGQVLKLAKNIQYF
TRBV7-2 18 TRBD1 CASSLAGTGGDPNYGYTF
TRBV29-1 10 NA CSASTDTQYF
TRBV30 19 NA CAWQVSPSQSGTGANVLTF
TRBV4-3 16 NA CASSHSLGRGNEKLFF
TRBV7-2 14 TRBD2 CASSLGDYTDTQYF
TRBV29-1 10 NA CSVLMDTQYF
TRBV7-9 14 NA CASSPPAVQETQYF
TRBV30 13 NA CAWTGGTNYGYTF
TRBV30 12 NA CAWSSGPEKLFF
TRBV30 15 TRBD2 CAWSVGAGGTDTQYF
TRBV7-2 12 NA CASSRLNTEAFF
TRBV27 13 NA CASHPDGRKTQYF
TRBV13 11 NA CASSLGTEAFF
TRBV18 16 NA CASSPRDTGLVYEQYF
TRBV4-1 14 NA CASSQSPTGFEQFF
TRBV6-5 13 NA CASSWDGNSPLHF
TRBV6-6 14 NA CASISTDANYGYTF
TRBV30 12 NA CAWSVTGTANTF
TRBV19 16 NA CASSMEVVSSTDTQYF
TRBV29-1 13 NA CSVASRGLNGYTF
TRBV15 16 TRBD1 CATSREEDRGRGEAFF
TRBV27 13 NA CASSLNRNYGYTF
TRBV13 18 TRBD2 CASSNGTTFWTSTDTQYF
TRBV23-1 11 NA CASRRTGKITF
TRBV7-3 17 NA CASSLISRRASTDTQYF
TRBV4-1 13 NA CASSQVVAETQYF
TRBV29-1 15 TRBD1 CSVDPDREYTDTQYF
TRBV9 14 TRBD1 CASSGQGDKNIQYF